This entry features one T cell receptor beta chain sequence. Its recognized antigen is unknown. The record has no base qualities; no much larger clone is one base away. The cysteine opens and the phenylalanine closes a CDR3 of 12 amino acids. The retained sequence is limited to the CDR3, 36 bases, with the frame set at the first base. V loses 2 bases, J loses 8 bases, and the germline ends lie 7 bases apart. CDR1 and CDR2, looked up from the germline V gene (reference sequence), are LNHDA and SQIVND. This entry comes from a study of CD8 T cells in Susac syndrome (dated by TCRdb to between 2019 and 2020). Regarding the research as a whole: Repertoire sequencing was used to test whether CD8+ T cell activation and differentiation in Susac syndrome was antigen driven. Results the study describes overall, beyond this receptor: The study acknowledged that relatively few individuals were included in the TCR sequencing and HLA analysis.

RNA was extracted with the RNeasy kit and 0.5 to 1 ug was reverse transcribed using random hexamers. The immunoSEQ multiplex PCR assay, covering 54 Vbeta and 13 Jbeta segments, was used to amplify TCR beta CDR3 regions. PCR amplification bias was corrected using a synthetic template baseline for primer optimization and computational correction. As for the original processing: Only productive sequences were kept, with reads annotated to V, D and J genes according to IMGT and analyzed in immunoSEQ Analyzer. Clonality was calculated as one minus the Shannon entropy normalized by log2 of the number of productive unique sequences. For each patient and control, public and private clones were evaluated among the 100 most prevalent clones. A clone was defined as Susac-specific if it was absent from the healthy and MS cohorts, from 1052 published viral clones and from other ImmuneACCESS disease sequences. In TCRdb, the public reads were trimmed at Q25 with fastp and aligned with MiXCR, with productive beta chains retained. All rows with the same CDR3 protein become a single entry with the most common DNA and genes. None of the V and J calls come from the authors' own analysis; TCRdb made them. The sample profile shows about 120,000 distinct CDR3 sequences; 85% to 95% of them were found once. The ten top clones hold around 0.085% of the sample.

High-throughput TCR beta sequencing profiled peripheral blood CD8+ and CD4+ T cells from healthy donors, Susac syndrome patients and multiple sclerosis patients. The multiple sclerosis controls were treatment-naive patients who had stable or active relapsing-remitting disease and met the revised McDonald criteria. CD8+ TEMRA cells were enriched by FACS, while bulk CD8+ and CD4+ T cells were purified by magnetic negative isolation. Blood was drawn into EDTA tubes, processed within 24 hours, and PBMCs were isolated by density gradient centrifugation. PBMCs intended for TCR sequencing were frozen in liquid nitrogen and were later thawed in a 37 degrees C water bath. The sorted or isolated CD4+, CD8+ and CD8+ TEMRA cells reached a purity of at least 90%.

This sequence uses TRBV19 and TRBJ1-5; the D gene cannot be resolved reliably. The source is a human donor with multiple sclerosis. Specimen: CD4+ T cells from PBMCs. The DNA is TGTGCCAGTAGTATAAGTCGTGAGCCCCAGCATTTT. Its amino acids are CASSISREPQHF.